This T cell receptor beta chain was documented in a study of molecular identifiers for immune sequencing clone quantification. General study points: In cases of identical TCR molecules sharing a barcode, highly expanded clone sizes could be underestimated.

TCRdb re-analysed the PCR reads in MiXCR, keeping a single row per CDR3 protein. The table lists over 600,000 distinct CDR3 sequences, roughly 21% of them singletons, with roughly 0.9% in the top ten. V dropped 4 bases and J dropped 6; count of bases not matched to a gene: 5. Germline lookup yields CDR1 SGHVS and CDR2 FNYEAQ. The CDR3 contains 14 residues. The CD8+CD4-CCR7+CD45RA+ phenotype defined the sorted naive CD8 T cells. This clonotype showed up many times. Its antigen is still unknown. This TCR came from a human donor in good health. Some libraries in this study had Jurkat cell RNA spiked in. Sequenced input: naive CD8+ T cells from blood, with Jurkat cell RNA spiked in. The subset was: FACS-sorted CD8+CD4-CCR7+CD45RA+ naive T cells. V and J are TRBV7-6 and TRBJ2-2, with TRBD1 matching over 7 bases. In nucleotides, the CDR3 is TGTGCCAGCAGCTCGACAGGGTGGGCCGGGGAGCTGTTTTTT. It yields the protein CASSSTGWAGELFF. Using reference TRBV7-6 and TRBJ2-2 for the parts outside the CDR3, the full variable domain is GAGVSQSPRYKVTKRGQDVALRCDPISGHVSLYWYRQALGQGPEFLTYFNYEAQQDKSGLPNDRFSAERPEGSISTLTIQRTEQRDSAMYRCASSSTGWAGELFFGEGSRLTVL.